Included here is one T cell receptor beta chain sequence, with context. This sample is drawn from a study of blood T cell repertoires in COVID-19. Study at large: Acute-phase and convalescent COVID-19 samples originated in the United States, Italy and Spain. Sources were T cells, B-cell-depleted T cells, or PBMCs; the material itself was cDNA or gDNA.

Per the original data handling: Researchers report that nucleated cell counts were estimated from reference gene primer amplification. Using immunoSEQ multiplex PCR, the repertoire was profiled, and TCRdb retains in-frame clones only, with some absent. Clone size and the V and J calls come from that table; the DNA yielded D and trimming. The repertoire holds some 700,000 clones, with 70% to 90% as singletons. There are 18 residues in the CDR3. The V segment lost 3 bases and the J segment 0 bases; nucleotides outside the gene matches: 9. Germline V gene sequence: CDR1 SGDLS, CDR2 YYNGEE. This TCR derives from a woman younger than 30 with acute or convalescent COVID-19. Sequencing was done on a sample of peripheral blood. J is TRBJ1-4 and V is TRBV9, with 9 nucleotides matching TRBD1. CDR3 amino acids: CASSARDRVSATNEKLFF. CDR3 DNA: TGTGCCAGCAGCGCCCGGGACAGGGTGTCGGCAACTAATGAAAAACTGTTTTTT.